This is a list of T cell receptor beta chains from one sample in a study of beta chain features in type 1 diabetes. Clones were read by immunoSEQ multiplex PCR, and TCRdb kept only the in-frame ones, dropping some. Here the sample spans approximately 150,000 clones, about 10% being singletons. The sequenced material came from naive CD4+ T cells from blood. Receptor source: a man aged 18 to 30 in good health. The CDR3 runs from the conserved cysteine through the conserved F or W. A D gene is named only where the DNA matches it firmly. Clone size is given for some rows only: seen once, a few or many times, or a class if the clone is expanded.

>TRBD2|TRBJ2-1|13|NA|TRBV6-6
TGTGCCAGCAGTCAAGGACTAGCCAATGAGCAGTTCTTC
CASSQGLANEQFF
>NA|TRBJ1-3|18|NA|TRBV18
TGTGCCAGCTCACCACCGGAGGGAATTAGGGTGTCTGGAAACACCATATATTTT
CASSPPEGIRVSGNTIYF
>NA|TRBJ2-5|13|many|TRBV7-9
TGTGCCAGCACCGTGGAGTTACAAGAGACCCAGTACTTC
CASTVELQETQYF
>NA|TRBJ2-7|13|many|TRBV18
TGTGCCAGCTCACCGGCTGTCAGCTACGAGCAGTACTTC
CASSPAVSYEQYF
>NA|TRBJ2-1|15|NA|TRBV7-8
TGTGCCAGCAGCGAGGGGGCGCGGGGCTACAATGAGCAGTTCTTC
CASSEGARGYNEQFF
>NA|TRBJ1-1|13|many|TRBV29-1
TGCAGCGGTCTCCTCAGGGTGAACACTGAAGCTTTCTTT
CSGLLRVNTEAFF
>TRBD1|TRBJ2-2|15|NA|TRBV7-6
TGTGCCAGCAGTACCAGGGGGCGCGGGTTCGGGGAGCTGTTTTTT
CASSTRGRGFGELFF
>NA|TRBJ2-7|15|NA|TRBV7-2
TGTGCCAGCAGCTTAGTCCGAGGTAGCTCCTACGAGCAGTACTTC
CASSLVRGSSYEQYF
>NA|TRBJ2-3|12|few|TRBV6-5
TGTGCCAGCAGCCCAAGAGCGGATACGCAGTATTTT
CASSPRADTQYF
>TRBD1|TRBJ1-1|14|few|TRBV30
TGTGCCTGGAGCGAGGGACAGGGAACGACTGAAGCTTTCTTT
CAWSEGQGTTEAFF
>NA|TRBJ2-1|14|NA|TRBV5-1
TGCGCCAGCAGCTTGTACAGGGGGGGGGATGAGCAGTTCTTC
CASSLYRGGDEQFF
>TRBD1|TRBJ1-2|13|NA|TRBV9
TGTGCCAGCAGCGTAGGGACAGGCTATGGCTACACCTTC
CASSVGTGYGYTF
>TRBD1|TRBJ1-5|15|NA|TRBV5-1
TGCGCCAGCAGCTCCGGGACAGGGGTTGCTCAGCCCCAGCATTTT
CASSSGTGVAQPQHF
>NA|TRBJ1-4|14|NA|TRBV30
TGTGCCTGGAGTTCGGTCCCCGGAGGTGAAAAACTGTTTTTT
CAWSSVPGGEKLFF
>NA|TRBJ2-1|12|NA|TRBV5-1
TGCGCCAGCAGCTTCCAGGGAACTGAGCAGTTCTTC
CASSFQGTEQFF
>NA|TRBJ2-7|12|NA|TRBV28
TGTGCCAGCAGTATCAGTTCGGAGGAGCAGTACTTC
CASSISSEEQYF
>TRBD1|TRBJ2-3|14|many|TRBV28
TGTGCCAGCAGTATTACAGGGGCTGTAGATACGCAGTATTTT
CASSITGAVDTQYF
>NA|TRBJ2-7|16|NA|TRBV9
TGTGCCAGCAGCCCCACGACAGTTGCCCCCTCCTACGAGCAGTACTTC
CASSPTTVAPSYEQYF
>TRBD1|TRBJ2-3|14|NA|TRBV29-1
TGCAGCGTTCTACAGGGGGCGACCTCAGATACGCAGTATTTT
CSVLQGATSDTQYF
>NA|TRBJ2-7|13|few|TRBV11-2
TGTGCCAGCAGCTTAGATAGTGCGGACGAGCAGTACTTC
CASSLDSADEQYF
>TRBD2|TRBJ2-2|17|NA|TRBV4-2
TGTGCCAGCAGCCAAGTACGCGGGGGGGCCGACACCGGGGAGCTGTTTTTT
CASSQVRGGADTGELFF
>TRBD2|TRBJ2-1|17|NA|TRBV5-1
TGCGCCAGCAGCCCCCGAGGGGAGGGCCAAGTGAGGAATGAGCAGTTCTTC
CASSPRGEGQVRNEQFF
>NA|TRBJ2-3|15|few|TRBV5-1
TGCGCCAGCAGCGCTGGACAGCCCGGCACAGATACGCAGTATTTT
CASSAGQPGTDTQYF
>NA|TRBJ1-6|13|NA|TRBV18
TGTGCCAGCTCACCTAACAGGGATTCACCCCTCCACTTT
CASSPNRDSPLHF
>TRBD2|TRBJ2-7|15|NA|TRBV2
TGTGCCAGCAGTAATAGCGGGGGACCTCGTTACGAGCAGTACTTC
CASSNSGGPRYEQYF
>NA|TRBJ1-1|14|NA|TRBV5-1
TGCGCCAGCAGCGATCAGGGACAGAACACTGAAGCTTTCTTT
CASSDQGQNTEAFF
>NA|TRBJ1-2|13|NA|TRBV6-6
TGTGCCAGCAGTTACTTAGCTAACTATGGCTACACCTTC
CASSYLANYGYTF
>NA|TRBJ2-7|15|NA|TRBV12-2
TGTGCAAGTCGCTTCTGGGGGACAGATCCTTACGAGCAGTACTTC
CASRFWGTDPYEQYF
>NA|TRBJ1-1|14|few|TRBV19
TGTGCCAGCCACGTACAGGGAGTGAACACTGAAGCTTTCTTT
CASHVQGVNTEAFF
>NA|TRBJ2-5|14|few|TRBV5-1
TGCGCCAGCAGCAAGGGGACTGACGAAGAGACCCAGTACTTC
CASSKGTDEETQYF
>TRBD2|TRBJ2-3|19|NA|TRBV9
TGTGCCAGCAGCGTAGGTGAGGGGCTAGCGGGGCGTAGCACAGATACGCAGTATTTT
CASSVGEGLAGRSTDTQYF
>NA|TRBJ1-2|13|few|TRBV28
TGTGCCAGCCGTAGCACACCGGCATATGGCTACACCTTC
CASRSTPAYGYTF
>TRBD1|TRBJ1-2|15|NA|TRBV4-3
TGCGCCAGCACCTTGGGACAGGGGGCTGTCTATGGCTACACCTTC
CASTLGQGAVYGYTF
>NA|TRBJ2-5|13|NA|TRBV11-2
TGTGCCAGCAGCTTAGGTGAAGCAGAGACCCAGTACTTC
CASSLGEAETQYF
>TRBD1|TRBJ1-6|14|few|TRBV5-1
TGCGCCAGCAGCTTGGGGGACAGGGGTTCACCCCTCCACTTT
CASSLGDRGSPLHF